This T cell receptor beta chain originates from a study of T cell responses to AZD1222 COVID-19 vaccine. Whole-study results and caveats: Only a handful of AZD1222 recipients, six or seven in all, had baseline seropositivity. Only after the peak T cell response were repertoires sampled. Two AZD1222 doses significantly raised spike-specific TCR breadth and depth over controls. Unmutated variant regions reportedly attract nearly half of all spike-specific TCRs.

Generated by immunoSEQ multiplex PCR, the TCRdb table keeps only in-frame clones and is missing some. The data contain some 150,000 clones, approximately 88% of them singletons. The count of this clone is one. No antigen is known for it. Germline lookup yields CDR1 MDHEN and CDR2 SYDVKM. This CDR3 has 17 amino acids. J was trimmed by 0 bases and V by 5 bases; bases with no gene match: 10. The starting material was peripheral blood, obtained on day 0 of AZD1222 vaccination. This chain joins TRBV28 and TRBJ1-5; 7 bases match TRBD1. The TCR originated in an adult in good health. The CDR3 sequence: CASSTPSGTVSNQPQHF. CDR3 DNA: TGTGCCAGCAGTACCCCCTCCGGGACAGTTAGCAATCAGCCCCAGCATTTT.